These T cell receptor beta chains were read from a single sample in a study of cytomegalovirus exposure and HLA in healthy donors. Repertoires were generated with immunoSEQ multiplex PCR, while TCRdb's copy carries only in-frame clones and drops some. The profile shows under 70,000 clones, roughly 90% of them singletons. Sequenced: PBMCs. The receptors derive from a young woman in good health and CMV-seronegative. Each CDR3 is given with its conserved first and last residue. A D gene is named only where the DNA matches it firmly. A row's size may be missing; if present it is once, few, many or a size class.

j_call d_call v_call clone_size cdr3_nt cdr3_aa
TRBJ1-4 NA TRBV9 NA TGTGCCAGCAGCGATCTTGGCAGTGAAAAACTGTTTTTT CASSDLGSEKLFF
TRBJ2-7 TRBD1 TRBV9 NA TGTGCCAGCAGCGCGGGGACAGTTTTCTACGAGCAGTACTTC CASSAGTVFYEQYF
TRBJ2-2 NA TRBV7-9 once TGTTCCAGCAGCTTAGCTGGACAGCTTTCGACCGGGGAGCTGTTTTTT CSSSLAGQLSTGELFF
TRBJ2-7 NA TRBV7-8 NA TGTGCCAGCAGCTTAGGTGGGGCGGCCCGGTCCTACGAGCAGTACTTC CASSLGGAARSYEQYF
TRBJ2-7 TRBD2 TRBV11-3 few TGTGCCAGCAGCTCTACCCTCGGGACTAGCGGGGCCTCCTACGAGCAGTACTTC CASSSTLGTSGASYEQYF
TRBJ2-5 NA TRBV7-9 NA TGTGCCAGCAGCTCGGGGTCTGTTGCGACCCAGTACTTC CASSSGSVATQYF
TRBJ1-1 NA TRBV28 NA TGTGCCAGCAGTTTATCCGGCAGGGTTACAAACGAAGCTTTCTTT CASSLSGRVTNEAFF
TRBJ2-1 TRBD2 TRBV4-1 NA TGCGCCAGCAGCCGGGGACTAGCGGGAGTGAGCTCCTACAATGAGCAGTTCTTC CASSRGLAGVSSYNEQFF
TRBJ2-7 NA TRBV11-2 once TGTGCCAGCAGCTTCCACCTAGACTACGAGCAGTACTTC CASSFHLDYEQYF
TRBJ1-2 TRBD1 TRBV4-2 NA TGTGCCAGCAGCCAAGAGACAGGGAACTATGGCTACACCTTC CASSQETGNYGYTF
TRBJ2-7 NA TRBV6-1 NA TGTGCCAGCAGTGAAAGCTCTGTTTCGGGAGCCTACGAGCAGTACTTC CASSESSVSGAYEQYF
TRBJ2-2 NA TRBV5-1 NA TGCGCCAGCAGTCGGGGGAGAAACACCGGGGAGCTGTTTTTT CASSRGRNTGELFF
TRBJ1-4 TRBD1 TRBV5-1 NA TGCGCCAGCAGCTCCGGACAGGGGGCGGGAGGTGAAAAACTGTTTTTT CASSSGQGAGGEKLFF
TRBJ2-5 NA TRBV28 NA TGTGCCAGTAACTGGGCCAGCTTGAAAGAGACCCAGTACTTC CASNWASLKETQYF
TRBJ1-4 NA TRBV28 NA TGTGCCAGCAGCCCTACGACCGGGGTTATTGAAAAACTGTTTTTT CASSPTTGVIEKLFF
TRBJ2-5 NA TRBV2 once TGTGCCAGCAGGGGGACTGGGGAGACCCAGTACTTC CASRGTGETQYF
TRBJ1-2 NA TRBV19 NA TGTGCCAGTACGAATGGGCAGGCAGGAAACTATGGCTACACCTTC CASTNGQAGNYGYTF
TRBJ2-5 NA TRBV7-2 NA TGTGCCAGCAGCTTAGCGGGAGAGGCAGGGACCCAGTACTTC CASSLAGEAGTQYF
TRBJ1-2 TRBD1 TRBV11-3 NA TGTGCCAGCAGCTTTGGGGGGACAGCTTGGATAACTAACTATGGCTACACCTTC CASSFGGTAWITNYGYTF
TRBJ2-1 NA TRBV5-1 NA TGCGCCAGCAGCTTGCCTACGGGAGTGAACGAGCAGTTCTTC CASSLPTGVNEQFF
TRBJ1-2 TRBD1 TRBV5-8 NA TGTGCCAGCAGCTTGCGGGACAGCTATGGCTACACCTTC CASSLRDSYGYTF
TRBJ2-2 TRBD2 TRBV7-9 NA TGTGCCAGCAGCGACTCTAGCGGCACTAACACCGGGGAGCTGTTTTTT CASSDSSGTNTGELFF
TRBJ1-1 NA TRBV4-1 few TGCGCCAGCAGCAAATCGCCGGGTGAGACTGAAGCTTTCTTT CASSKSPGETEAFF
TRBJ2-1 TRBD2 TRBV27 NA TGTGCCAGCAGAAACCGACTAGCGGGAGGGGATGAGCAGTTCTTC CASRNRLAGGDEQFF
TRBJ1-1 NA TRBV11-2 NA TGTGCCAGCAGACGAAGTAGTCCCGGGGGAAGAGCTGAAGCTTTCTTT CASRRSSPGGRAEAFF
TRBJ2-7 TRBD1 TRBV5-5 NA TGTGCCAGCAGCCAAATCCCGGGACAGGGCCACGAGCAGTACTTC CASSQIPGQGHEQYF
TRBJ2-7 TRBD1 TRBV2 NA TGTGCCATCCGGGACAGGACCTACGAGCAGTACTTC CAIRDRTYEQYF
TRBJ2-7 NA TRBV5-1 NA TGCGCCAGCAGCAATAGCAACGAGCAGTACTTC CASSNSNEQYF
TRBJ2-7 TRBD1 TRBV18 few TGTGCCAGCTCACTAGCCGGGACAGACTACGAGCAGTACTTC CASSLAGTDYEQYF
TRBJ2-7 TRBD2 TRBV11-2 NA TGTGCCAGCAGCTTAGGCCTAGCGGGAGGGCCGGGGTACGAGCAGTACTTC CASSLGLAGGPGYEQYF
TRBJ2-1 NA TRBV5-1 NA TGCGCCAGCAGCCCAACCCCGGAGGGGGCGAGCTCCTACAATGAGCAGTTCTTC CASSPTPEGASSYNEQFF
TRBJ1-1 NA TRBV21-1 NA TGTGCCAGCAGCAAAGTGAGGCCGGGGGGGGAAGCTTTCTTT CASSKVRPGGEAFF
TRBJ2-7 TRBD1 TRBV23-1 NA TGCGCCAGCAGTCATATTAGGGGACAGGGGGTTGGCGAGCAGTACTTC CASSHIRGQGVGEQYF
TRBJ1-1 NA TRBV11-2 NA TGTGCCAGCAGCTTGCCCGGGACACTTACTAACACTGAAGCTTTCTTT CASSLPGTLTNTEAFF
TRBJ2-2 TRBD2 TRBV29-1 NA TGCAGCGTTAATTACCCCCCGCTAGCGGGAGCGAACACCGGGGAGCTGTTTTTT CSVNYPPLAGANTGELFF
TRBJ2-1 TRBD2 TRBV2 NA TGTGCCAGCACCTTAACCAGCGGGAGAGATGAGCAGTTCTTC CASTLTSGRDEQFF
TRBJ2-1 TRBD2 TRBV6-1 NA TGTGCCAGCAGCGGACTAGCGGGAGTCAATGAGCAGTTCTTC CASSGLAGVNEQFF
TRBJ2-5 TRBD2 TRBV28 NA TGTGCCAGCAGTGAACTAGCGGGAGAGTCACAAGAGACCCAGTACTTC CASSELAGESQETQYF
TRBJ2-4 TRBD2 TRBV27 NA TGTGCCAGTAGGGGACTAGCGGGAGCCAAAAACATTCAGTACTTC CASRGLAGAKNIQYF
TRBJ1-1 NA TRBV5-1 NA TGCGCCAGCAGCTTGGGACAGAGGCACACTGAAGCTTTCTTT CASSLGQRHTEAFF
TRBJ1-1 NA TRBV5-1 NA TGCGCCAGCAGCGTTGGGATCGGGACAAGGAACACTGAGGCTTTCTTT CASSVGIGTRNTEAFF
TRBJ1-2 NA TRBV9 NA TGTGCCAGCAGCCCCCAGAGGAGTGGGTCTGGCTACCCCTTC CASSPQRSGSGYPF
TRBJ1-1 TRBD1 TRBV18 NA TGTGCCAGCTCACTAGTGTTCGGACAGGGTAGGACTGAAGCTTTCTTT CASSLVFGQGRTEAFF
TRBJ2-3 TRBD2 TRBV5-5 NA TGTGCCAGCAGCTCGGGATGGGGGGGAGGGACAGATACGCAGTATTTT CASSSGWGGGTDTQYF
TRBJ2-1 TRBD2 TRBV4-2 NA TGTGCCAGCAGCACCCGACTAGCGGGAGTGGATGAGCAGTTCTTC CASSTRLAGVDEQFF
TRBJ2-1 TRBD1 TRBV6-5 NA TGTGCCAGCAGTAAGGACAGGGACTCCTACAATGAGCAGTTCTTC CASSKDRDSYNEQFF
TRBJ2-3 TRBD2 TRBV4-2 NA TGTGCCAGCAGCCAAGACGCGGCTAGCGGGAACACAGATACGCAGTATTTT CASSQDAASGNTDTQYF
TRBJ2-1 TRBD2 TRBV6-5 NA TGTGCCAGCAGCACACTAGCGGATGAGCAGTTCTTC CASSTLADEQFF
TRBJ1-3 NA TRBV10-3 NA TGTGCCATCAGGGACTCGGCTCTCTCTGGAAACACCATATATTTT CAIRDSALSGNTIYF
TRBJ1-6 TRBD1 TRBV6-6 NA TGTGCCAGCAACCAGGACAGGGGCGCAAATTCACCCCTCCACTTT CASNQDRGANSPLHF
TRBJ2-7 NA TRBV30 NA TGTGCCTGGACAGGGTTCCACGAGCAGTACTTC CAWTGFHEQYF